A single sample is the source of the 21 T cell receptor beta chains below, sequenced in a study of vaccination and CD4 T cells after COVID-19 (dated by TCRdb to the early 2020s). Taken with the paper, the label for treatment or condition translates to: approximately nine-day PBMC culture with coronavirus spike peptide pools or control peptides (ViraFEST assay). These TCRs are of unknown antigen specificity. Library creation used PCR. Sequencing used an Illumina iSeq 100. DNA from cultured CD4+ T cells was subjected to TCR sequencing with the Oncomine TCR Beta short-read assay at the Johns Hopkins FTIC core. In TCRdb, the public reads were trimmed at Q25 with fastp and aligned with MiXCR, with productive beta chains retained. Rows are unified per CDR3 protein, each entry keeping the most common DNA and genes. This sample comprises 15,000 or so distinct CDR3 sequences, about 45% of them detected only once. Jointly, the top ten make up about 8.1% of the sample.

Sequencing used CD4+ T cells from blood, cultured in vitro. The receptors derive from a human donor who had recovered from COVID-19.

This chain connects TRBV3-1 to TRBJ1-2; TRBD1 matches at 9 bases. Germline assignment: CDR1 LGHDT and CDR2 YNNKEL (reference sequence). The CDR3 runs 16 residues. After removal of 0 bases from V and 0 bases from J, the junction contained 2 bases not matched to a gene. The DNA of the CDR3 is TGTGCCAGCAGCCAAGAGCGGACAGGGGCTAACTATGGCTACACCTTC. Its protein is CASSQERTGANYGYTF. Variable domain in full (rest from reference TRBV3-1 and TRBJ1-2): DTAVSQTPKYLVTQMGNDKSIKCEQNLGHDTMYWYKQDSKKFLKIMFSYNNKELIINETVPNRFSPKSPDKAHLNLHINSLELGDSAVYFCASSQERTGANYGYTFGSGTRLTVV.

The V and J genes are TRBV20-1 and TRBJ2-3; TRBD2 agrees at 7 bases. The ends lost 3 bases at V and 0 bases at J; junction bases unmatched: 6. This CDR3 has 15 amino acids. CDR1 is DFQATT and CDR2 is SNEGSKA in the germline V gene (reference sequence). This CDR3 is CSASRLAASTDTQYF. The CDR3 DNA reads TGCAGTGCTAGTCGTCTAGCGGCGAGCACAGATACGCAGTATTTT.

V is TRBV7-9 and J is TRBJ2-1; 12 nucleotides agree with TRBD2. Germline-derived CDR1 and CDR2 are SEHNR and FQNEAQ (reference sequence). V was clipped by 4 bases and J by 5 bases; unmatched bases: 3. The CDR3 consists of 15 residues. The CDR3 DNA follows: TGTGCCAGCAGCTCTAGCGGGGGGGCGAACAATGAGCAGTTCTTC. Protein: CASSSSGGANNEQFF.

This clonotype was observed a handful of times. The V and J genes are TRBV7-2 and TRBJ2-5; TRBD1 matches 8 bases. CDR1 is SGHTA, CDR2 FQGNSA, per germline. The CDR3 runs 14 residues. V lost 5 bases, J lost 4 bases, and 6 bases stayed unmatched. CDR3 sequence: CASSVGQGGETQYF. CDR3 DNA: TGTGCCAGCAGCGTCGGACAGGGTGGAGAGACCCAGTACTTC.

The chain combines TRBV10-2 with TRBJ1-5; 10 bases are shared with TRBD1. From germline, CDR1 is WSHSY and CDR2 SAAADI. The CDR3 length is 13 residues. J lost 12 bases, V lost 6 bases, and 8 bases had no gene match. The CDR3 nucleotides are TGCGCCAGCAGCCAGGGACAGGGGCTGGTCCAGCATTTT. Protein sequence: CASSQGQGLVQHF.

V usage is TRBV11-3 and J usage is TRBJ2-2; 9 bases line up with TRBD2. The J segment lost 2 bases and the V segment lost 5 bases, leaving 3 bases of the junction unmatched. This CDR3 spans 15 amino acids. CDR1 SGHNT and CDR2 YENEEA come from the germline V gene. The CDR3 region has the DNA TGTGCCAGCAGCCGTAGCGGGGGAAACACCGGGGAGCTGTTTTTT. Translating gives CASSRSGGNTGELFF.

This clonotype was observed a handful of times. The rearrangement joins TRBV11-3 to TRBJ1-1; the D is unclear. The CDR3 totals 13 residues. V was cut by 5 bases and J by 5 bases, with 12 bases left in between. Germline loops: CDR1 SGHNT, CDR2 YENEEA. The CDR3 here is CASSRLMGTEAFF. CDR3 DNA: TGTGCCAGCAGCCGACTCATGGGGACTGAAGCTTTCTTT.

This clonotype was observed a few times. The V and J genes are TRBV7-3 and TRBJ1-1; D unclear. The CDR3 consists of 13 residues. Germline V gives CDR1 SGHTA, CDR2 FQGTGA. V lost 5 bases and J lost 9, with 16 bases in between. Here the CDR3 reads CASSLGNREKAFF. The CDR3 coding sequence is TGTGCCAGCAGCCTAGGGAACCGAGAGAAAGCTTTCTTT.

This chain connects TRBV2 to TRBJ1-2, with D uncertain. The CDR3 is 14 amino acids. The germline V gene has CDR1 SNHLY and CDR2 FYNNEI. Trimming removed 6 bases from V and 6 bases from J, with 17 bases in between. Here the CDR3 reads CASRGLRNGNGYTF. CDR3 bases: TGTGCCAGCAGAGGACTCCGAAACGGAAATGGCTACACCTTC.

J is TRBJ2-3 and V is TRBV2, with TRBD1 matching 7 bases. The CDR3 loop spans 16 amino acids. Trimming at V came to 7 bases and at J to 6 bases, leaving 16 bases not matched to a gene. Germline assignment: CDR1 SNHLY and CDR2 FYNNEI. The CDR3 nucleotides read TGTGCCAGCACCACCCCCAAGAACCGCAGGGGGGATACGCAGTATTTT. It specifies CASTTPKNRRGDTQYF. Combining the CDR3 with reference TRBV2 and TRBJ2-3 gives the whole variable domain EPEVTQTPSHQVTQMGQEVILRCVPISNHLYFYWYRQILGQKVEFLVSFYNNEISEKSEIFDDQFSVERPDGSNFTLKIRSTKLEDSAMYFCASTTPKNRRGDTQYFGPGTRLTVL.

The chain combines TRBV4-2 with TRBJ2-1; the match to TRBD2 covers 8 bases. V gave up 3 bases and J gave up 6 bases; unmatched junction bases: 4. Germline assignment: CDR1 LGHNA and CDR2 YNFKEQ. The CDR3 is 14 amino acids. The CDR3 nucleotides read TGTGCCAGCAGCCAGGGAGCGGGAGTCAATGAGCAGTTCTTC. Amino acid sequence: CASSQGAGVNEQFF.

This chain joins TRBV9 and TRBJ1-2; D perhaps matches TRBD1 (5 bases). CDR3 length: 14 amino acids. V lost 3 bases, J lost 3 bases, and 12 bases lay in between. Germline CDR1 is SGDLS and CDR2 is YYNGEE. CDR3 sequence: CASSESGTDYGYTF. CDR3 in DNA: TGTGCCAGCAGCGAGAGCGGGACCGACTATGGCTACACCTTC.

This clonotype appeared a few times. CDR3 DNA sequence: TGTGCCAGCAGTCTAGGCCGCCAAACCATATATTTT. Its protein is CASSLGRQTIYF. J is TRBJ1-3 and V is TRBV2; D unresolved. The CDR3 length is 12 residues. V lost 5 bases, J lost 10 bases, and 12 bases lay in between. The germline CDR1 and CDR2 sequences are SNHLY and FYNNEI.

V is TRBV11-2 and J is TRBJ2-7, with 9 bases aligning to TRBD1. Germline-derived CDR1 and CDR2 are SGHAT and FQNNGV. The CDR3 has 15 residues. V lost 1 base to trimming and J lost 4 bases; unmatched junction nucleotides: 5. In DNA, the CDR3 is TGTGCCAGCAGCTTAGCCGGGACAGGGCAATACGAGCAGTACTTC. Translation: CASSLAGTGQYEQYF.

This sequence joins TRBV3-1 and TRBJ1-6, with D unresolved. The CDR3 extends over 15 amino acids. Germline CDR1 and CDR2: LGHDT and YNNKEL (reference sequence). Trimming removed 2 bases at V and 5 bases at J, with 10 bases between. The CDR3 nucleotides read TGTGCCAGCAGCCAAATGGGCGGAAATAATTCACCCCTCCACTTT. This translates into CASSQMGGNNSPLHF.

This rearrangement joins TRBV20-1 to TRBJ1-2; D is undetermined. CDR1 and CDR2 (germline): DFQATT, SNEGSKA (reference sequence). This CDR3 has 13 residues. V shed 3 bases and J shed 4 bases, with 12 bases lying between them. The CDR3 DNA follows: TGCAGTGCTAGGTCTCAGGACTTCTATGGCTACACCTTC. Protein product: CSARSQDFYGYTF.

This clonotype was counted only a few times. This chain links TRBV18 with TRBJ1-5; D is ambiguous. Between the trimmed V and J ends, which lost 2 bases and 4 bases, there was a span of 9 bases. The CDR3 spans 14 residues. Germline V lookup: CDR1 KGHSH, CDR2 LQKENI. The CDR3 region has the DNA TGTGCCAGCTCACCAAGCCAAACGAATCAGCCCCAGCATTTT. Protein sequence: CASSPSQTNQPQHF. The complete variable domain, with remaining parts taken from reference TRBV18 and TRBJ1-5, reads NAGVMQNPRHLVRRRGQEARLRCSPMKGHSHVYWYRQLPEEGLKFMVYLQKENIIDESGMPKERFSAEFPKEGPSILRIQQVVRGDSAAYFCASSPSQTNQPQHFGDGTRLSIL.

This clonotype was seen a single time. The chain recombines TRBV7-9 with TRBJ1-2; D is perhaps TRBD1 (6 bases). CDR3 length: 14 amino acids. The germline gives CDR1 SEHNR, CDR2 FQNEAQ (reference sequence). The V end lost 7 bases, the J end lost 7 bases, and 19 bases lay between the germline ends. The DNA of the CDR3 is TGTGCCAGCACCTACGAGCGGGGGCGACGTGGCTACACCTTC. Protein: CASTYERGRRGYTF.

The V call is TRBV6-1, the J call TRBJ2-7; possibly TRBD2 for D (5 bases). This CDR3 region has 14 residues. The germline CDR1 and CDR2 sequences are MNHNS and SASEGT. Trimming shortened V by 5 bases and J by 0 bases, and 11 bases separated the two germline ends. CDR3 in DNA: TGTGCCAGCAGTACCGACTATAACTCCTACGAGCAGTACTTC. As protein: CASSTDYNSYEQYF.

The V gene is TRBV6-2 or TRBV6-3, the J gene TRBJ1-6, with TRBD1 identical over 9 bases. The germline V gene has CDR1 MNHEY and CDR2 SVGEGT. This CDR3 comprises 15 residues. V gave up 5 bases and J gave up 7 bases; unmatched junction bases: 6. CDR3 loop: CASSDGQGRNSPLHF. In nucleotides, the CDR3 is TGTGCCAGCAGTGATGGACAGGGGAGGAATTCACCCCTCCACTTT.

V and J are TRBV6-1 and TRBJ1-5; 8 bases align to TRBD1. The CDR3 loop spans 15 amino acids. V shed 6 bases, J shed 2 bases, and the junction held 6 bases outside the gene matches. Germline loops: CDR1 MNHNS, CDR2 SASEGT. For the CDR3, the DNA is TGTGCCAGCAGACAGGGGGGAATCGGCAATCAGCCCCAGCATTTT. Encoded protein: CASRQGGIGNQPQHF.